These 8 T cell receptor beta chains came from one sample sequenced in a study of lymphopenia after photon versus proton radiotherapy. Clones were sequenced by immunoSEQ multiplex PCR, and TCRdb holds only the in-frame ones, with some missing. The data show approximately 50,000 clones, with around 88% seen just once and 29% held by the top ten. This material consisted of peripheral blood, taken from a patient treated with photon-based radiotherapy. The receptor set was obtained from a man aged 50 or older with gastric cancer.

This clone has just a few counts. This sequence joins TRBV2 and TRBJ1-2; the D gene is possibly TRBD1 (6 bases). This CDR3 comprises 14 residues. The V and J ends lost 6 bases and 2 bases respectively, with 13 bases between them. The germline gives CDR1 SNHLY, CDR2 FYNNEI. The CDR3: CASRKEQGNYGYTF. CDR3 nucleotide sequence: TGTGCCAGCAGAAAAGAACAGGGAAACTATGGCTACACCTTC.

This sequence joins TRBV5-1 and TRBJ2-5, with D unresolved. V was shortened by 1 base and J by 4 bases, with 2 bases between the two germline ends. Germline loops: CDR1 SGHRS, CDR2 YFSETQ. The CDR3 totals 11 residues. The DNA for the CDR3 is TGCGCCAGCAGCTTGAGAGAGACCCAGTACTTC. It is translated as CASSLRETQYF.

The V and J genes are TRBV5-1 and TRBJ2-3, with 9 nucleotides matching TRBD2. Germline-derived CDR1 and CDR2 are SGHRS and YFSETQ. V was clipped by 0 bases and J by 4 bases; unmatched bases: 6. The CDR3 extends over 16 amino acids. The DNA for the CDR3 is TGCGCCAGCAGCTTGGATAGCGGGAGTGGGCCAGATACGCAGTATTTT. Translated, it gives CASSLDSGSGPDTQYF.

The chain recombines TRBV30 with TRBJ2-2; the D gene is possibly TRBD2 (6 bases). Between the trimmed V and J ends, which lost 5 bases and 6 bases, there was a span of 19 bases. Per germline, CDR1 GTSNPN and CDR2 SVGIG (reference sequence). The CDR3 length is 15 residues. The CDR3 sequence is CAWEQGAGGAGELFF. CDR3 in DNA: TGTGCCTGGGAGCAAGGGGCAGGAGGGGCCGGGGAGCTGTTTTTT.

This clone was counted a single time. This CDR3 reads CASSAMGALSGDTQYF. The CDR3 DNA reads TGTGCCAGCAGTGCTATGGGGGCTCTGAGCGGGGATACGCAGTATTTT. The chain couples TRBV6-1 to TRBJ2-3; D tentatively reads TRBD1 or TRBD2 (6 bases each). The ends were cut back, 4 bases at V and 6 bases at J, with 20 bases in the middle. The germline V gene encodes CDR1 MNHNS and CDR2 SASEGT. CDR3 length: 16 amino acids.

The chain joins TRBV5-1 to TRBJ1-2; no reliable D call. The CDR3 runs 13 residues. Germline-derived CDR1 and CDR2 are SGHRS and YFSETQ. V was pared by 2 bases and J by 4 bases, with 9 bases between. The CDR3 DNA reads as TGCGCCAGCAGCTTAGGACCTACCTATGGCTACACCTTC. It yields the protein CASSLGPTYGYTF.

This clone showed up just a few times. The gene calls are TRBV7-9 and TRBJ1-2; D remains ambiguous. V was trimmed by 4 bases and J by 5 bases, leaving 17 bases between them. Germline CDR1 SEHNR, CDR2 FQNEAQ (reference sequence). The CDR3 covers 15 residues. The CDR3 DNA follows: TGTGCCAGCAGCTCCCTGTCACAGATTGTGTATGGCTACACCTTC. It is translated as CASSSLSQIVYGYTF. The variable domain in full, completed from reference TRBV7-9 and TRBJ1-2, reads DTGVSQNPRHKITKRGQNVTFRCDPISEHNRLYWYRQTLGQGPEFLTYFQNEAQLEKSRLLSDRFSAERPKGSFSTLEIQRTEQGDSAMYLCASSSLSQIVYGYTFGSGTRLTVV.

The J gene is TRBJ1-2, the V gene TRBV18; tentatively, D is TRBD1 (5 bases). Germline lookup yields CDR1 KGHSH and CDR2 LQKENI. This CDR3 has 15 amino acids. V lost 3 bases to trimming and J lost 4 bases, with 15 bases between them. This CDR3 is CASSPGTSPVYGYTF. The DNA for the CDR3 is TGTGCCAGCTCACCCGGGACCTCTCCCGTCTATGGCTACACCTTC. Complete variable domain (other parts from reference TRBV18 and TRBJ1-2): NAGVMQNPRHLVRRRGQEARLRCSPMKGHSHVYWYRQLPEEGLKFMVYLQKENIIDESGMPKERFSAEFPKEGPSILRIQQVVRGDSAAYFCASSPGTSPVYGYTFGSGTRLTVV.